Below are 10 T cell receptor beta chains sequenced from a single sample in a study of blood T cell repertoires in COVID-19. Measured with immunoSEQ multiplex PCR; TCRdb has only the in-frame clones, and not every one. The repertoire has about 93,000 clones, roughly nine tenths of them found once; the top ten carry approximately 2%. Material for sequencing was peripheral blood. The receptor set was obtained from a middle-aged man with acute or convalescent COVID-19.

The rearrangement joins TRBV2 to TRBJ1-1; the D gene is possibly TRBD1 (6 bases). V shed 8 bases and J shed 3 bases, with 10 bases lying between them. CDR3 size: 12 residues. Germline assignment: CDR1 SNHLY and CDR2 FYNNEI. The CDR3: CASDGQYTEAFF. CDR3 DNA sequence: TGTGCCAGCGACGGACAGTACACTGAAGCTTTCTTT.

The V gene is TRBV24-1, the J gene TRBJ2-5; 7 bases fit TRBD2. CDR3 length: 15 residues. CDR1 KGHDR and CDR2 SFDVKD come from the germline V gene. J lost 4 bases, V lost 3 bases, and 7 bases had no gene match. The CDR3 DNA sequence: TGTGCCACCAGTGATCCTACTAGCGTGGCAGAGACCCAGTACTTC. This encodes CATSDPTSVAETQYF.

The chain has TRBV24-1 and TRBJ2-3; TRBD2 agrees at 10 bases. The CDR3 runs 17 residues. Germline V gene data show CDR1 as KGHDR and CDR2 as SFDVKD. V shed 3 bases and J 5 bases; nucleotides not matched to a gene: 10. This CDR3 is CATSDPGLANGKDTQYF. The CDR3 DNA is TGTGCCACCAGTGATCCGGGACTAGCGAATGGGAAAGATACGCAGTATTTT.

V usage is TRBV6-5 and J usage is TRBJ1-2; D gene ambiguous. Germline CDR1 reads MNHEY; CDR2 reads SVGAGI. Trimming stripped 2 bases from V and 3 bases from J, with 4 bases between. The CDR3 runs 12 residues. The CDR3 loop is CASSYGHYGYTF. The CDR3 coding sequence is TGTGCCAGCAGTTACGGCCACTATGGCTACACCTTC.

The V gene is TRBV7-9, the J gene TRBJ1-2; TRBD1 matches at 12 bases. J gave up 7 bases and V 3 bases, and 12 bases lay outside the gene matches. Germline V CDR1 and CDR2: SEHNR, FQNEAQ (reference sequence). This CDR3 has 17 residues. The CDR3 reads CASSLAGTGGWISGYTF. The CDR3 nucleotides are TGTGCCAGCAGCTTGGCCGGGACAGGGGGCTGGATAAGTGGCTACACCTTC.

The rearrangement uses TRBV30 and TRBJ2-3; D possibly corresponds to TRBD2 (5 bases). Germline CDR1 is GTSNPN and CDR2 is SVGIG (reference sequence). Between the trimmed V and J ends, which lost 1 base and 5 bases, there was a span of 10 bases. The CDR3 has 13 amino acids. In DNA form, the CDR3 reads TGTGCCTGGAGTGCCGGGGTGGGAGATACGCAGTATTTT. Amino acids: CAWSAGVGDTQYF.

The table lists this clone with a count of one. V and J are TRBV9 and TRBJ2-1, with TRBD1 identical over 10 bases. V shed 7 bases and J 6 bases; nucleotides not matched to a gene: 13. Germline V gene lookup returns CDR1 SGDLS and CDR2 YYNGEE. The CDR3 is made up of 16 amino acids. CDR3 sequence: CASSYGGGQGINEQFF. CDR3 sequence (DNA): TGTGCCAGCTCCTATGGGGGGGGACAGGGGATCAATGAGCAGTTCTTC.

J is TRBJ2-2 and V is TRBV7-9; maybe TRBD1 (5 bases). Germline V gene sequence: CDR1 SEHNR, CDR2 FQNEAQ (reference sequence). The V end was cut by 3 bases, the J end by 3 bases, with 8 bases between. This CDR3 contains 14 residues. Written as DNA, the CDR3 is TGTGCCAGCAGCTTCGACAGTTACACCGGGGAGCTGTTTTTT. It encodes CASSFDSYTGELFF.

This clone has a single count. The rearrangement links TRBV6-5 to TRBJ1-1, with D perhaps matching TRBD1 (5 bases). The CDR3 length is 13 residues. Germline V gene lookup returns CDR1 MNHEY and CDR2 SVGAGI. Deletions cut 6 bases from V and 3 bases from J, with 11 bases between. In nucleotides, the CDR3 is TGTGCCAGCAGCCCCTCGGGGGACACTGAAGCTTTCTTT. This sequence encodes CASSPSGDTEAFF.

The gene calls are TRBV28 and TRBJ1-5; D is possibly TRBD1 (5 bases). Trimming left V 8 bases short and J 10 bases short, with 24 bases between. The CDR3 length is 15 residues. CDR1 and CDR2 (germline): MDHEN, SYDVKM. The CDR3 coding sequence is TGTGCCAGCTCCTTGGGGGGGACCCCAATAGAACCCCAGCATTTT. It encodes CASSLGGTPIEPQHF.